This T cell receptor beta chain was observed in a study of spatial heterogeneity in lung cancer. Study at large: Raw-read counts averaged over ten per unique TCR and UMI combination. The study, taken as a whole, reports: Tumor TCRs that were ubiquitous and expanded showed up in blood more at resection than follow-up.

Time point indicated: sample taken at primary tumor resection. Tumor, nontumor lung or frozen PBMC supplied whole RNA that was sequenced unsorted. This clonotype occurred many times. Antigen specificity is unknown. TCRdb re-derived calls from the 5' RACE reads in MiXCR, one entry per CDR3 protein. The table has 45,000 to 55,000 distinct CDR3 sequences, approximately 5.7% seen once. CDR1 is LGHNA and CDR2 is YNFKEQ in the germline V gene. This CDR3 region has 16 residues. V was clipped by 0 bases and J by 7 bases; unmatched bases: 7. The rearrangement uses TRBV4-2 and TRBJ2-1; 9 bases match TRBD2. The source material was PBMCs, sampled at surgery. The sequence came from a male donor with early-stage non-small cell lung cancer. As DNA, the CDR3 is TGTGCCAGCAGCCAAGATGGTCTAGCGGGACTGAATGAGCAGTTCTTC. Translation: CASSQDGLAGLNEQFF.